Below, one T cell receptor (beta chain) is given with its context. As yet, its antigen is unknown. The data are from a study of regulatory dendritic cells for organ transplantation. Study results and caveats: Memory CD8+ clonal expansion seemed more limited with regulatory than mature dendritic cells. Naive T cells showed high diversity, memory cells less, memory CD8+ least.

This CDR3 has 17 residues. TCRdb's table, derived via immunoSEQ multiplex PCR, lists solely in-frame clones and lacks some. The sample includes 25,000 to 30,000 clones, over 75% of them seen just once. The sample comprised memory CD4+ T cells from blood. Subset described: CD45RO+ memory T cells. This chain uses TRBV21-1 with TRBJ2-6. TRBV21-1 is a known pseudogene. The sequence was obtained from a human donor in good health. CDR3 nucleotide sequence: TGTGCCAGCAGCAAAACAGCGCCCTACTCTGGGGCCAACGTCCTGACTTTC. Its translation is CASSKTAPYSGANVLTF.